This T cell receptor (beta chain) was retrieved from a study of shared clonotypes between healthy human individuals. The overall study: Donors were a couple of women and a few men aged 18 to 49.

Using immunoSEQ multiplex PCR, the repertoire was profiled, and TCRdb retains in-frame clones only, with some absent. Seen here are around 530,000 clones, about 80% observed once, and the top ten hold 9.5% to 15%. Unsorted samples, those not sorted, used roughly 87 million PBMCs for genomic DNA. Findings and caveats of the study: The sampled material consisted only of blood, and tissue repertoires are likely to differ. The donor pool, a small one, limited the genetic and exposure-history diversity represented.

About this clone: Its target is not known.

V was clipped by 2 bases and J by 5 bases; unmatched bases: 6. This CDR3 region has 15 residues. CDR1 and CDR2 (germline): SGDLS, YYNGEE. This sequence was found in a woman between 35 and 50 years old in good health. Some clones in this sample may be carry-over from other donors' samples. The specimen sequenced was PBMCs. The chain carries TRBV9 and TRBJ2-5; TRBD2 aligns across 10 bases. The CDR3 reads CASSVGTSEGETQYF. CDR3 sequence (DNA): TGTGCCAGCAGCGTCGGGACTAGCGAGGGGGAGACCCAGTACTTC.